The present T cell receptor beta chain was sequenced within a study of blood T cell repertoires in COVID-19. Germline assignment: CDR1 SGHTA and CDR2 FQGNSA. This CDR3 comprises 17 residues. Deletions cut 3 bases from V and 0 bases from J, with 15 bases between. Per the authors' pipeline: Reference gene primer amplification gave nucleated cell count estimates. The assay was immunoSEQ multiplex PCR, and TCRdb's table has in-frame clones only and misses some. The DNA gave D and trimming, while V, J and clone size come from that table. The sample has around 400,000 clones; roughly 86% are singletons. This TCR came from a woman between 55 and 75 years old with COVID-19, enrolled during active disease. This chain uses TRBV7-2 with TRBJ1-3; tentatively, D is TRBD1 (5 bases). The material sequenced was peripheral blood. CDR3 in amino acids: CASSLGPVSSSGNTIYF. The CDR3 coding sequence is TGTGCCAGCAGCTTGGGGCCCGTGTCGAGCTCTGGAAACACCATATATTTT.